The subject of this entry is one T cell receptor beta chain. The data originate from a study of blood T cell repertoires in COVID-19. Participant reports of clinical history set cohort assignment. Trimming cost V 4 bases and J 4 bases; bases outside gene matches: 2. Looked up from germline, CDR1 is SGDLS and CDR2 is YYNGEE. There are 13 residues in the CDR3. Produced via immunoSEQ multiplex PCR; TCRdb's table is partial and in-frame only. The data show fewer than 250,000 clones, with 87% seen just once and approximately 7.3% held by the top ten. This receptor was identified in a man under 40 in a cohort exposed to, infected with or recovered from COVID-19 (not recorded which). This rearrangement joins TRBV9 to TRBJ2-1, with 7 bases identical to TRBD1. Sample: PBMCs or T cells enriched from blood (not recorded which). CDR3: CASSPDRYNEQFF. In DNA form, the CDR3 reads TGTGCCAGCAGCCCGGACAGGTACAATGAGCAGTTCTTC. Full variable domain (outside the CDR3, taken from reference TRBV9 and TRBJ2-1): DSGVTQTPKHLITATGQRVTLRCSPRSGDLSVYWYQQSLDQGLQFLIQYYNGEERAKGNILERFSAQQFPDLHSELNLSSLELGDSALYFCASSPDRYNEQFFGPGTRLTVL.